The entry that follows covers one TCR beta chain sequence. Germline V gene sequence: CDR1 PRHDT, CDR2 FYEKMQ (reference sequence). The length of the CDR3 is 16 residues. V was clipped by 3 bases and J by 2 bases, with 17 bases between them. The data derive from a study of blood T cell repertoires in COVID-19. Study background: There were acute and convalescent COVID-19 samples, and they came from the United States, Italy and Spain.

Authors' methods: Reference gene primer amplification in the assay estimated nucleated cell counts. Sequencing was performed with immunoSEQ multiplex PCR; in TCRdb, only in-frame clones are kept and a portion is missing. V and J calls and clone size are copied from that table; D and trimming were computed from the DNA. The data contain some 230,000 clones, just under 85% of them seen just once; the ten biggest clones take up approximately 1.2%. The gene calls are TRBV13 and TRBJ2-7; possible D gene TRBD2, 5 bases. The sequence came from a woman aged 40-49 years with acute COVID-19. Sequencing input: PBMCs or T cells enriched from blood (not recorded which). CDR3 DNA sequence: TGTGCCAGCAGCTTCCTGGGAGAGCGACCTGCCTACGAGCAGTACTTC. Translated, it gives CASSFLGERPAYEQYF.